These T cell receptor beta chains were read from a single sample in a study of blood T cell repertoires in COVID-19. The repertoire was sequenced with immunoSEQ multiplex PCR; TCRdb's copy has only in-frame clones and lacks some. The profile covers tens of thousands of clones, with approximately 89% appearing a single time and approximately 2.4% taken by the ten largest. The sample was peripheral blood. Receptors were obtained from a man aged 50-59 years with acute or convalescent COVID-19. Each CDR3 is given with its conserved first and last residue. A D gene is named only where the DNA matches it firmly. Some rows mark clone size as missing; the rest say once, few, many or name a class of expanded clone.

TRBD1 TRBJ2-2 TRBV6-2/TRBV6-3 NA TGTGCCAGCAGTCCCCAGGGGGATGGCGGGGAGCTGTTTTTT CASSPQGDGGELFF
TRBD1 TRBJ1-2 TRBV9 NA TGTGCCAGCAGCGTAGCACTACAGGGGTCTAGTGGCTACACCTTC CASSVALQGSSGYTF
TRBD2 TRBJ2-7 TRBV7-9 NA TGTGCCAGCAGAAAGGGACTAGCGCGGGCGGGGGCATACGAGCAGTACTTC CASRKGLARAGAYEQYF
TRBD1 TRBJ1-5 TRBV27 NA TGTGCCAGCAGTTCCATGACAGGGGGCGTGCAGCCCCAGCATTTT CASSSMTGGVQPQHF
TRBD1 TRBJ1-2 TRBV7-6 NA TGTGCCAGCAGCTCCGGGACAGGTTACTATGGCTACACCTTC CASSSGTGYYGYTF
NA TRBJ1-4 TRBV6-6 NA TGTGCCAGCAGGAACCTGAGGCGCCAGAATAATGAAAAACTGTTTTTT CASRNLRRQNNEKLFF
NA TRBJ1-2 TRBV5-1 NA TGCGCCAGCAGCCCGGAGGGCTTTGGCTACACCTTC CASSPEGFGYTF
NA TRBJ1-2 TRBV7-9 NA TGTGCCAGCAGCTTGGGGGAGGACACCTTC CASSLGEDTF
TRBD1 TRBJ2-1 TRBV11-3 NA TGTGCCAGCAGCCCAGGAAGGGGGCTCACCTACAATGAGCAGTTCTTC CASSPGRGLTYNEQFF
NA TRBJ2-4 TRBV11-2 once TGTGCCAGCAGCTCGGGGATATGGTCCAAAAACATTCAGTACTTC CASSSGIWSKNIQYF
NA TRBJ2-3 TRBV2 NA TGTGCCAGCATGCGTGTGAGGGATCCGCAGTATTTT CASMRVRDPQYF
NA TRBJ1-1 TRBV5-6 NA TGTGCCAGCAGCTTCTACAGGGTTCGGACTGAAGCTTTCTTT CASSFYRVRTEAFF
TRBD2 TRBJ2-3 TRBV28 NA TGTGCCGGGCGGGGGTCTAGCACAGATACGCAGTATTTT CAGRGSSTDTQYF
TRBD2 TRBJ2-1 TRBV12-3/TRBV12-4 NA TGTGCCAGCAGGTCGGGAGGGGATGAGCAGTTCTTC CASRSGGDEQFF
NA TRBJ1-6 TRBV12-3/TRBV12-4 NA TGTGCCAGCAGTCTAGGACAAACCCTCCACTTT CASSLGQTLHF
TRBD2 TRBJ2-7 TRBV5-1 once TGCGCCAGCAGCTTGGGTCCAGGGACTAGCGTGTACGAGCAGTACTTC CASSLGPGTSVYEQYF
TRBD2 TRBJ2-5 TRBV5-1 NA TGCGCCAGCAGCTTGGTGCTAGCGGGGGGGCACGAGACCCAGTACTTC CASSLVLAGGHETQYF
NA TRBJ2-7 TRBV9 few TGTGCCAGCAGCCCCACCGGGAGCTCCTTACGGGAGCAGTACTTC CASSPTGSSLREQYF
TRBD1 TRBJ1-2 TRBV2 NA TGTGCCAGCAGGGACCTGACAGGGGCGGTCTATGGCTACACCTTC CASRDLTGAVYGYTF
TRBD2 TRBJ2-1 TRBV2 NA TGTGCCAGCAGTGAGCTAGCGGGGGGTCATGAGCAGTTCTTC CASSELAGGHEQFF
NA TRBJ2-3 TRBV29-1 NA TGCATCGGGGGAACAAGGGATGGAGGCGCAGATACGCAGTATTTT CIGGTRDGGADTQYF
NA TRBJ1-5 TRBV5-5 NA TGTGCCAGCAGCTTGGCGGGGGGGCCCCAGCATTTT CASSLAGGPQHF
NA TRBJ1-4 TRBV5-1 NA TGCGCCAGCAGCTTGGGGAGGGGAACTAATGAAAAACTGTTTTTT CASSLGRGTNEKLFF